This TCR beta chain was profiled in a study of cytomegalovirus exposure and HLA in healthy donors. Study information: There were approximately 85 million unique TCRs (from HLA-typed donors) in an early data release.

Germline V gives CDR1 SNHLY, CDR2 FYNNEI. Trimming removed 3 bases from V and 5 bases from J, with 10 bases in between. The CDR3 contains 13 residues. PCR amplification relied on 60 Vbeta primers (plus 13 Jbeta primers). Authors' data handling: It was a later analysis that counted tens of millions of unique TCR beta chains, of which around 11 million were shared. The method was immunoSEQ multiplex PCR; TCRdb's version includes in-frame clones alone and lacks a portion of them. Clone size and V and J calls were adopted from that table, with D and trimming inferred from the DNA. The repertoire holds some 200,000 clones, 83% seen once, with about 1.6% in the top ten. Notes on this clone: Antigen specificity is unknown.

Regarding the study as a whole: It was likely that a cluster of highly shared sequence variants was a sequencing artifact.

This clonotype originated in a man in his fifties or sixties in good health and CMV-seronegative. This chain connects TRBV2 to TRBJ1-2; D is uncertain. The sequencing sample was made of PBMCs. CDR3 in amino acids: CASSDPREYGYTF. CDR3 nucleotide sequence: TGTGCCAGCAGTGACCCCCGGGAGTATGGCTACACCTTC.